This T cell receptor beta chain comes out of a study of brain T cells in children with intractable seizures. The study, taken as a whole, reports: Absence of clones before surgery may stem from lower sequencing depth. Viral specificity was inferred only from CDR3 similarity; HCMV serostatus was unknown.

Time point of the sample: blood from clinic visit 5 months post-surgery; TSC patient then seizure free. Surgery cases with the highest brain T cell transcript signatures were chosen for sequencing. At least one anti-epileptic drug was given before surgery. Sequenced by immunoSEQ multiplex PCR; TCRdb stores in-frame clones only, minus some. The sample lists a few hundred thousand clones; over 85% were seen once. With respect to this clone: The antigen remains unidentified.

Between the trimmed V and J ends, which lost 2 bases and 0 bases, there was a span of 8 bases. This CDR3 has 15 residues. Germline lookup yields CDR1 LNHDA and CDR2 SQIVND (reference sequence). This chain joins TRBV19 and TRBJ1-3; a weak D match, TRBD1 (5 bases). The input for sequencing was peripheral blood, taken less than 6 months after surgery. The sequence came from a boy younger than two with tuberous sclerosis and intractable seizures. In DNA form, the CDR3 reads TGTGCCAGTAGTATAACAGGTTACTCTGGAAACACCATATATTTT. This translates into CASSITGYSGNTIYF. Looking up the rest from reference TRBV19 and TRBJ1-3 gives the full variable domain: DGGITQSPKYLFRKEGQNVTLSCEQNLNHDAMYWYRQDPGQGLRLIYYSQIVNDFQKGDIAEGYSVSREKKESFPLTVTSAQKNPTAFYLCASSITGYSGNTIYFGEGSWLTVV.